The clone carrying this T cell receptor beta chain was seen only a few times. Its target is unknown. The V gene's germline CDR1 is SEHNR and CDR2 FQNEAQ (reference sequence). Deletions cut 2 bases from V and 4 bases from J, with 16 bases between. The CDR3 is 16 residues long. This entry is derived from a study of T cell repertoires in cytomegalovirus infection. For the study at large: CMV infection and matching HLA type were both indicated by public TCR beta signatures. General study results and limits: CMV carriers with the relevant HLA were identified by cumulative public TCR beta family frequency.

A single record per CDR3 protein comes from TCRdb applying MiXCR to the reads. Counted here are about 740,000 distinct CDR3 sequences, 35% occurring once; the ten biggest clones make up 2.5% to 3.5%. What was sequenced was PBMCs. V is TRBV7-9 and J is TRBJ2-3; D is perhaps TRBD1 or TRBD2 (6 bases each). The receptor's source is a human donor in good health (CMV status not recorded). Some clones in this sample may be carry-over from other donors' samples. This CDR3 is CASSLRRGERADTQYF. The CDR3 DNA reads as TGTGCCAGCAGCTTAAGGAGGGGGGAGAGGGCAGATACGCAGTATTTT.